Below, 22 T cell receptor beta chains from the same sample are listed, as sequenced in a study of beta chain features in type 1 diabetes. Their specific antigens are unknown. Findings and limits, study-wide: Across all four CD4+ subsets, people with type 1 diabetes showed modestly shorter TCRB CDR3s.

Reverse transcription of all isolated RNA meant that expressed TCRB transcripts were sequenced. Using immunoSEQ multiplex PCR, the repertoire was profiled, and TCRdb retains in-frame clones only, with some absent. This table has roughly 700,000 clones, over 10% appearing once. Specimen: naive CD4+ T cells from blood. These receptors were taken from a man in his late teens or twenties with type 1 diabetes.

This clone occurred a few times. The CDR3 nucleotides read TGCGCCAGCAGCCAATTGGGTGGTATGAACACTGAAGCTTTCTTT. Translated: CASSQLGGMNTEAFF. This chain connects TRBV4-1 to TRBJ1-1; D is uncertain. The CDR3 totals 15 residues. The germline V gene has CDR1 MGHRA and CDR2 YSYEKL. The V end was cut by 2 bases, the J end by 0 bases, with 10 bases between.

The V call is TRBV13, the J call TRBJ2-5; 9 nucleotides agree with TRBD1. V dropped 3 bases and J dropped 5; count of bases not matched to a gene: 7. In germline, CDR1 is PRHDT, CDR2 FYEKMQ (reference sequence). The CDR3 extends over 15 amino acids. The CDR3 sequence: CASSFNPGQGETQYF. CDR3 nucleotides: TGTGCCAGCAGCTTCAACCCGGGACAGGGTGAGACCCAGTACTTC.

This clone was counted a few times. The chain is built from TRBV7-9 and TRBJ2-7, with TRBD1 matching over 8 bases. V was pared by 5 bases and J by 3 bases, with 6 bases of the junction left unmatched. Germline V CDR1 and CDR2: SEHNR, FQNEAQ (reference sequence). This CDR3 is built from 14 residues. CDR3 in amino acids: CASSTGDRLYEQYF. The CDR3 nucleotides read TGTGCCAGCAGCACCGGGGACAGGCTCTACGAGCAGTACTTC.

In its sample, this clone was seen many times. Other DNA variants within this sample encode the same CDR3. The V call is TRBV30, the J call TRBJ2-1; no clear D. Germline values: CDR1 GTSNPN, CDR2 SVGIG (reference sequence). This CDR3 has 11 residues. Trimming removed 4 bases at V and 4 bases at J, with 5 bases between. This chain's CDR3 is CAWTIYNEQFF. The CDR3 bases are TGTGCCTGGACCATATACAATGAGCAGTTCTTC.

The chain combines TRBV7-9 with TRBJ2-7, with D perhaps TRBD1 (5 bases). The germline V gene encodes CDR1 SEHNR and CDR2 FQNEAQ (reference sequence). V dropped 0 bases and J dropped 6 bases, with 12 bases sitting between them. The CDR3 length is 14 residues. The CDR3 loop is CASSLAGPSGEQYF. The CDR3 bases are TGTGCCAGCAGCTTAGCGGGGCCATCCGGCGAGCAGTACTTC. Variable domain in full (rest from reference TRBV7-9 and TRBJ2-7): DTGVSQNPRHKITKRGQNVTFRCDPISEHNRLYWYRQTLGQGPEFLTYFQNEAQLEKSRLLSDRFSAERPKGSFSTLEIQRTEQGDSAMYLCASSLAGPSGEQYFGPGTRLTVT.

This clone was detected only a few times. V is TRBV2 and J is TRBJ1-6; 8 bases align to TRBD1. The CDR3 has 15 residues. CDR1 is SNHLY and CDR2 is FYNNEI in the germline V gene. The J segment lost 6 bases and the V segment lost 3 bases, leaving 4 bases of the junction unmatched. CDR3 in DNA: TGTGCCAGCAGTGACCAGGGGGCGAGTAATTCACCCCTCCACTTT. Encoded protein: CASSDQGASNSPLHF.

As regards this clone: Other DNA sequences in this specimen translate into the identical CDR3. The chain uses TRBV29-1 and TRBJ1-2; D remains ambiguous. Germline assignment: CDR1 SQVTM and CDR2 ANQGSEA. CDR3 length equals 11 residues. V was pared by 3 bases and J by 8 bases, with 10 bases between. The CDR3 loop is CSVDEGGGYTF. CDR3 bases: TGCAGCGTTGATGAGGGCGGAGGCTACACCTTC.

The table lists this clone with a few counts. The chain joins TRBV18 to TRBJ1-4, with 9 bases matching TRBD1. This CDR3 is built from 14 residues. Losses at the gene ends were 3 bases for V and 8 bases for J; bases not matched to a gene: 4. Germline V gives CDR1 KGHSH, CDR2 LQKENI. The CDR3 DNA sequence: TGTGCCAGCTCACCGGGACAGGGAAGAGAAAAACTGTTTTTT. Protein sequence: CASSPGQGREKLFF.

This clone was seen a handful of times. CDR3 nucleotides: TGTGCCAGCAGGATAAGACAGGGAATGTGGGAGACCCAGTACTTC. Its translation is CASRIRQGMWETQYF. This chain joins TRBV27 and TRBJ2-5; 7 bases match TRBD1. This CDR3 is built from 15 residues. Germline loops: CDR1 MNHEY, CDR2 SMNVEV (reference sequence). The J segment lost 5 bases and the V segment lost 6 bases, leaving 12 bases of the junction unmatched.

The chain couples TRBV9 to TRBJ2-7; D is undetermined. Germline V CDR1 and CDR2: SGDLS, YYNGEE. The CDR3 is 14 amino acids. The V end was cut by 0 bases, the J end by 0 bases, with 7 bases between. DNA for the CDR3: TGTGCCAGCAGCGTAGATGTGACCTCCTACGAGCAGTACTTC. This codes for CASSVDVTSYEQYF.

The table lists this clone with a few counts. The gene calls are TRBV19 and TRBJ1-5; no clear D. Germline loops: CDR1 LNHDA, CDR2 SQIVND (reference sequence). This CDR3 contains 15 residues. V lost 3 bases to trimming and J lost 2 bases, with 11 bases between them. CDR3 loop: CASSMYDDGNQPQHF. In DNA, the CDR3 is TGTGCCAGTAGTATGTACGACGATGGCAATCAGCCCCAGCATTTT. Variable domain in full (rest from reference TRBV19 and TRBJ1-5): DGGITQSPKYLFRKEGQNVTLSCEQNLNHDAMYWYRQDPGQGLRLIYYSQIVNDFQKGDIAEGYSVSREKKESFPLTVTSAQKNPTAFYLCASSMYDDGNQPQHFGDGTRLSIL.

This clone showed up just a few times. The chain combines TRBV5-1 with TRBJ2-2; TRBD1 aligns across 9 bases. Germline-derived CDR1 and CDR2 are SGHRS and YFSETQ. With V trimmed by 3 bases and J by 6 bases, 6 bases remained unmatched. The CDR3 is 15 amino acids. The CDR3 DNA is TGCGCCAGCAGCTCGGGACAGGGAAAGGCCGGGGAGCTGTTTTTT. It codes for CASSSGQGKAGELFF.

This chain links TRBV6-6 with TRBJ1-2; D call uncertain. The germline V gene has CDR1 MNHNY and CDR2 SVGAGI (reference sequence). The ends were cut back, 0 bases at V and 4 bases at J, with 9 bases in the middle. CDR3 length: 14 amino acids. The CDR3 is CASSYSTPSYGYTF. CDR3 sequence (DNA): TGTGCCAGCAGTTACTCGACACCCTCCTATGGCTACACCTTC.

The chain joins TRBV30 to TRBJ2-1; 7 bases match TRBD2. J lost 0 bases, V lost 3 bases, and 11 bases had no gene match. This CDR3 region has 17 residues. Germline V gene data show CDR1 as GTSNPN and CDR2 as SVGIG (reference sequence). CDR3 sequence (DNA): TGTGCCTGGAGGGGAGTTGGCGGGGGAAGCTCCTACAATGAGCAGTTCTTC. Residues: CAWRGVGGGSSYNEQFF.

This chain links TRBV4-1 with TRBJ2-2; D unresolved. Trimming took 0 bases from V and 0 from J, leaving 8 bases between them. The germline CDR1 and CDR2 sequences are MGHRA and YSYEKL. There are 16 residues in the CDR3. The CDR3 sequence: CASSQEPGPNTGELFF. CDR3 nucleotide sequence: TGCGCCAGCAGCCAAGAGCCCGGTCCGAACACCGGGGAGCTGTTTTTT.

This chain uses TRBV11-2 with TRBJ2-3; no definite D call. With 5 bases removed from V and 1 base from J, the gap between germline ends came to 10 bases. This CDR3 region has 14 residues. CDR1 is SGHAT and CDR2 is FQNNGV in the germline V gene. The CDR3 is CASSPVWGTDTQYF. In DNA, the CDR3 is TGTGCCAGCAGCCCTGTATGGGGCACAGATACGCAGTATTTT.

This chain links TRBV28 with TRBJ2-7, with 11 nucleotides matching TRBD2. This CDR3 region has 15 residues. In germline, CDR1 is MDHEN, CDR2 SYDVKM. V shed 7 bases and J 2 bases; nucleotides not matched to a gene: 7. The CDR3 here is CASIPSGGLTYEQYF. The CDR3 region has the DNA TGTGCCAGCATTCCTAGCGGGGGGTTAACCTACGAGCAGTACTTC.

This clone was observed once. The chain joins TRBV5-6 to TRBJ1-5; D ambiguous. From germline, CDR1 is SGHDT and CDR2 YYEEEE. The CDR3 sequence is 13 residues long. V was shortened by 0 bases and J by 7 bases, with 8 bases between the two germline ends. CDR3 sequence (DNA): TGTGCCAGCAGCTTGGCATTAGGACAGCCCCAGCATTTT. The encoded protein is CASSLALGQPQHF.

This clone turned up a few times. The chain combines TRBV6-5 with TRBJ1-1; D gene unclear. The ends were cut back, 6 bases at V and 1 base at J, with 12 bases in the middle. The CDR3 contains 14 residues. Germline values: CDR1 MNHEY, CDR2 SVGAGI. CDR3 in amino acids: CASSRLSRNTEAFF. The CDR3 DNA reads TGTGCCAGCAGCCGCTTAAGCCGGAACACTGAAGCTTTCTTT.

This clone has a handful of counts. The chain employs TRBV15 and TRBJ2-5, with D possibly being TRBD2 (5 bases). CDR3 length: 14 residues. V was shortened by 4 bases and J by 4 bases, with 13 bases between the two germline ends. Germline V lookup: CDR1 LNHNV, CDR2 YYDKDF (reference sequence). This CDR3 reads CATSTRTGPETQYF. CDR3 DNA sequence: TGTGCCACCAGCACCCGGACTGGCCCAGAGACCCAGTACTTC.

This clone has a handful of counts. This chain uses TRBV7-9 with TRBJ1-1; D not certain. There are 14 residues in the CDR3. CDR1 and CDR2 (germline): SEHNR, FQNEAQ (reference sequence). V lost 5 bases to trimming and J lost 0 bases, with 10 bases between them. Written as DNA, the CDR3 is TGTGCCAGCAGCCCCCGAGGAATGAACACTGAAGCTTTCTTT. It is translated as CASSPRGMNTEAFF.

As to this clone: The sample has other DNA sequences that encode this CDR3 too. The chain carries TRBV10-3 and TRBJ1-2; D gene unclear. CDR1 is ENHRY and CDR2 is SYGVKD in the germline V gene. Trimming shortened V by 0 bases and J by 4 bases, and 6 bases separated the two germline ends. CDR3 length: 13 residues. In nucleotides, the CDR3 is TGTGCCATCAGTGAGTCGACGGTCTATGGCTACACCTTC. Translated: CAISESTVYGYTF.